The T cell receptor (beta chain) described here comes from a study of blood T cell repertoires in COVID-19 (dated by TCRdb to 2020 to 2021). Context from the whole study: Collaborator samples came from the United States, Italy and Spain and covered acute and convalescent phases of COVID-19. The samples were drawn from two sources: the first 160 participants of the ongoing ImmuneRACE study, and some 1,300 subjects contributed by 6 global collaborators. The material from the prospective study consisted of cDNA or gDNA derived from T cells, B-cell-depleted T cells, or PBMCs. Where available, HLA class I and class II types were obtained from metadata supplied by the sample provider rather than from assay-based typing. The dataset comprised deeply sampled blood TCRbeta repertoires from subjects exposed to, actively infected with, or recovered from COVID-19. Sample metadata almost always included a de-identified subject ID, COVID-19 status, age in years and sex. The repertoires were released in a freely available public database intended as a resource for research on the immune response to SARS-CoV-2.

A word on this clone: Which antigen it targets is not known. No much larger clonotype is one base removed from it; base qualities were not supplied.

Broad study findings and their caveats: The amount of clinical and demographic metadata varied by source and participant and was provided uncurated.

Participants in the prospective study were enrolled through a virtual design, were aged roughly 18 to 95 years, and lived in about two dozen United States geographic areas. Cohort assignment in the prospective study relied on participant-reported clinical history from a screening survey and a study questionnaire. In the prospective study, whole blood, serum and a nasopharyngeal or oropharyngeal swab were collected from each participant by mobile phlebotomists. Additional blood draws and questionnaires over an approximately two-month period could optionally be provided by prospective study participants. Before DNA extraction, prospective study blood samples were shipped either frozen or at room temperature. The immunoSEQ Assay, a bias-controlled multiplex PCR, was used to amplify TCRbeta CDR3 regions from genomic DNA. The paper's data handling went like this. Within the assay, amplification of reference gene primers was used to estimate how many nucleated cells each sample contained. Sequence reads were collapsed and filtered to measure the absolute abundance of every unique TCRbeta CDR3 rearrangement. For each sample, productive Simpson clonality was calculated by taking the square root of Simpson's diversity index across productive rearrangements. TCRdb obtained this table from immuneACCESS and retained in-frame rearrangements with V and J assigned. These tables miss some clones; where compared with another copy, unresolved V genes account for less than half of the shortfall, and the remainder is unexplained. Clone size and V and J calls were adopted from that table, with D and trimming inferred from the DNA. Here the sample has 200,000 to 250,000 clones; around 85% occur a single time. 9.1% of the sample goes to the ten largest clones.

This clonotype originated in a woman aged 45-65 years with acute COVID-19. The material sequenced was PBMCs or T cells enriched from blood (not recorded which).

The base sequence is TGTGCCAGCAGCGAACTCCAGGGCTCGGCTTTCTTT. This codes for CASSELQGSAFF. This chain is built from TRBV9 and TRBJ1-1; D gene: possibly TRBD1, on 5 matching bases. Measured from the cysteine to the phenylalanine, the CDR3 is 12 residues long. CDR3 DNA only is kept here, 36 bases in frame from base 1. Trimming at the junction amounts to 3 bases on V and 11 bases on J, and the germline ends lie 14 bases apart. The CDR1 and CDR2 encoded by the germline V gene are SGDLS and YYNGEE.